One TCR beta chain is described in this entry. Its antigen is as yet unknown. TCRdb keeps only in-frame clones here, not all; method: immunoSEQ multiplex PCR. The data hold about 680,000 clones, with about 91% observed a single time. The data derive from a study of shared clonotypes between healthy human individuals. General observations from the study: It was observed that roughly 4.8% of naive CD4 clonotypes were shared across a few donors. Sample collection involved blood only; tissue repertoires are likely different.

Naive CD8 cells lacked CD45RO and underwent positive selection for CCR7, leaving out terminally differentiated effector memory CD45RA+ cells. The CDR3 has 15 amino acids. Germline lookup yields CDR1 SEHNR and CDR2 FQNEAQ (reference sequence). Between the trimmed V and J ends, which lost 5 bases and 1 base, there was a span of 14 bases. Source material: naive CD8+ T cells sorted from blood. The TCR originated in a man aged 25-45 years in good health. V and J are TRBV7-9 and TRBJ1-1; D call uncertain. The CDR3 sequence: CASSQTKGPNTEAFF. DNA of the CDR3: TGTGCCAGCAGCCAAACAAAGGGCCCGAACACTGAAGCTTTCTTT.